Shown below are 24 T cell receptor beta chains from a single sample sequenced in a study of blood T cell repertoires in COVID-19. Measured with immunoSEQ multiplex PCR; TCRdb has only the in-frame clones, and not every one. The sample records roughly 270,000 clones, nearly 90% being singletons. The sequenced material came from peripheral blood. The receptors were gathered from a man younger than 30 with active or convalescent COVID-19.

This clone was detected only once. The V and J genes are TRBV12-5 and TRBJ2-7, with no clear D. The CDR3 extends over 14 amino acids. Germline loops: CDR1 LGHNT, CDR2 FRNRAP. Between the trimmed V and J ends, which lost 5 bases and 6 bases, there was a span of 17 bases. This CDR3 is CASGPTATASEQYF. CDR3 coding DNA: TGTGCTAGTGGTCCCACAGCAACAGCATCCGAGCAGTACTTC.

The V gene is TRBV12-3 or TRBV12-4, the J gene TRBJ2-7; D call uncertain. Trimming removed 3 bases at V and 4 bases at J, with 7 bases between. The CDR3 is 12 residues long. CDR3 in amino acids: CASSFIRYEQYF. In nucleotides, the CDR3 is TGTGCCAGCAGTTTTATCCGGTACGAGCAGTACTTC.

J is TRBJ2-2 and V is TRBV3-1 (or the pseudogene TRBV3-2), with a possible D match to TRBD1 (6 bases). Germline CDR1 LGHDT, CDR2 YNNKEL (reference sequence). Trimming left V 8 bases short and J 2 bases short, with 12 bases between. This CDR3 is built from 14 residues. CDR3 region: CASGNRVNTGELFF. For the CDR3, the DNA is TGTGCCAGCGGGAACAGGGTAAACACCGGGGAGCTGTTTTTT.

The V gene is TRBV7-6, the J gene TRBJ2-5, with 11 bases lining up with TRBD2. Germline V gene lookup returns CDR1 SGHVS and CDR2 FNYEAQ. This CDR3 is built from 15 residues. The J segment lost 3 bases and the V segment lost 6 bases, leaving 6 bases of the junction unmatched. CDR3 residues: CASSHPGLAEETQYF. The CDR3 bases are TGTGCCAGCAGTCATCCGGGACTAGCGGAAGAGACCCAGTACTTC. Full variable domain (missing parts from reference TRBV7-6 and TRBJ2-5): GAGVSQSPRYKVTKRGQDVALRCDPISGHVSLYWYRQALGQGPEFLTYFNYEAQQDKSGLPNDRFSAERPEGSISTLTIQRTEQRDSAMYRCASSHPGLAEETQYFGPGTRLLVL.

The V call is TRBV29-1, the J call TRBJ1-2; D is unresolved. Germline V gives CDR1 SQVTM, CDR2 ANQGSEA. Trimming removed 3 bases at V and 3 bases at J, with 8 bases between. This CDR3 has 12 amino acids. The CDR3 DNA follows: TGCAGCGTTGACAGCGGATACTATGGCTACACCTTC. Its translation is CSVDSGYYGYTF.

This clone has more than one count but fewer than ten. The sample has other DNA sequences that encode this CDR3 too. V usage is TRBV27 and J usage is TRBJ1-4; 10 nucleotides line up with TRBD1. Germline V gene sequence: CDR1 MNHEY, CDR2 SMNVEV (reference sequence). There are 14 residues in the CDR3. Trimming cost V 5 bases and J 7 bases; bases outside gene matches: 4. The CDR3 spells CASSPGQGTEKLFF. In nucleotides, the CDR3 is TGTGCCAGCAGTCCGGGACAGGGGACTGAAAAACTGTTTTTT.

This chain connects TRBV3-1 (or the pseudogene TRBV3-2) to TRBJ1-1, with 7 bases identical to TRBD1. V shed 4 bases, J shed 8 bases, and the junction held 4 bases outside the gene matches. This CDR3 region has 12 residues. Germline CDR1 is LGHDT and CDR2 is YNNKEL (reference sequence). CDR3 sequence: CASSLGQLEAFF. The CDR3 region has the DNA TGTGCCAGCAGCCTGGGACAGCTCGAAGCTTTCTTT.

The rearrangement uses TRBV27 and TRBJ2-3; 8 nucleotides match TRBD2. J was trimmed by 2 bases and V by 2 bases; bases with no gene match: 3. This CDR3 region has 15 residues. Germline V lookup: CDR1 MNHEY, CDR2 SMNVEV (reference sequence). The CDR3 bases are TGTGCCAGCAGTTTAACTAGCGGAAACACAGATACGCAGTATTTT. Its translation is CASSLTSGNTDTQYF.

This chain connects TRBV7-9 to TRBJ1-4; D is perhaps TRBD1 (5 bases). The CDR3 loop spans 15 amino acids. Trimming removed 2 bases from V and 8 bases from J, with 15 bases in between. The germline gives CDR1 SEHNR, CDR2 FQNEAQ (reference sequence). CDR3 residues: CASSLQGGIREKLFF. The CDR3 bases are TGTGCCAGCAGCTTACAGGGAGGTATTCGGGAAAAACTGTTTTTT. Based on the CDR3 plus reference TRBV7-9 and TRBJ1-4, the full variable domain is DTGVSQNPRHKITKRGQNVTFRCDPISEHNRLYWYRQTLGQGPEFLTYFQNEAQLEKSRLLSDRFSAERPKGSFSTLEIQRTEQGDSAMYLCASSLQGGIREKLFFGSGTQLSVL.

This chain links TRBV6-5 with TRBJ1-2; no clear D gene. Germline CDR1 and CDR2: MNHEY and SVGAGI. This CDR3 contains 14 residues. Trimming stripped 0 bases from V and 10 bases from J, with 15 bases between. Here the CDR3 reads CASSYSMRAPDYTF. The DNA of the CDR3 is TGTGCCAGCAGTTACTCGATGCGGGCCCCCGACTACACCTTC.

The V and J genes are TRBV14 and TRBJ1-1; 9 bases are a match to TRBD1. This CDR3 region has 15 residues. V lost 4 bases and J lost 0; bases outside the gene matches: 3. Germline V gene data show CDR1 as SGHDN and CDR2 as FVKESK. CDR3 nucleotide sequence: TGTGCCAGCAGCCCCCACAGGGGGCTGAACACTGAAGCTTTCTTT. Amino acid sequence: CASSPHRGLNTEAFF.

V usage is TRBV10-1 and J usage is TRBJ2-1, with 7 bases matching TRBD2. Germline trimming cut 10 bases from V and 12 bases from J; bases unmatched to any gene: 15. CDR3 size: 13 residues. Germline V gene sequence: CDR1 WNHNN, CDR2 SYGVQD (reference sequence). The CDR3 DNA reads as TGCGCCACTTCCCGTTCCCGGACTAGTGTGCAGTTCTTC. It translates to CATSRSRTSVQFF.

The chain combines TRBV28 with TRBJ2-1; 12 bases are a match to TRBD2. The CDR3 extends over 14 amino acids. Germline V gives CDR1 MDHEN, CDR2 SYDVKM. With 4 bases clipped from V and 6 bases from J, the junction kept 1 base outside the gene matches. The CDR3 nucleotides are TGTGCCAGCAGTTCGACTAGCGGGGGCAATGAGCAGTTCTTC. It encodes CASSSTSGGNEQFF.

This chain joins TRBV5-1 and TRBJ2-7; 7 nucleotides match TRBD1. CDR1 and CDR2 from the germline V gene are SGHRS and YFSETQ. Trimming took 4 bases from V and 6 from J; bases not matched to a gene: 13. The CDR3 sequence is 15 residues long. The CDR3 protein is CASSGGTSDRVEQYF. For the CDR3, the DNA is TGCGCCAGCAGCGGGGGAACCTCAGACAGGGTCGAGCAGTACTTC.

DNA of the CDR3: TGCGCCAGCAGCTCGGCCGGGACTACGTACACAGATACGCAGTATTTT. This sequence encodes CASSSAGTTYTDTQYF. This chain joins TRBV5-1 and TRBJ2-3, with 7 positions matching TRBD2. The germline V gene encodes CDR1 SGHRS and CDR2 YFSETQ. The CDR3 is 16 amino acids. V shed 3 bases and J 2 bases; nucleotides not matched to a gene: 9.

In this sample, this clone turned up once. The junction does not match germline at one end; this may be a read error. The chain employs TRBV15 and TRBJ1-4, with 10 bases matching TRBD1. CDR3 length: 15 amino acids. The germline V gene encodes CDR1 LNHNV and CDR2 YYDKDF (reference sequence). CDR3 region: CATSGDRGRREKLFF. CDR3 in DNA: TGTGCCACCAGCGGAGACAGGGGGCGACGAGAAAAACTGTTTTTT. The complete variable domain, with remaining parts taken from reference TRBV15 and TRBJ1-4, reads DAMVIQNPRYQVTQFGKPVTLSCSQTLNHNVMYWYQQKSSQAPKLLFHYYDKDFNNEADTPDNFQSRRPNTSFCFLDIRSPGLGDTAMYLCATSGDRGRREKLFFGSGTQLSVL.

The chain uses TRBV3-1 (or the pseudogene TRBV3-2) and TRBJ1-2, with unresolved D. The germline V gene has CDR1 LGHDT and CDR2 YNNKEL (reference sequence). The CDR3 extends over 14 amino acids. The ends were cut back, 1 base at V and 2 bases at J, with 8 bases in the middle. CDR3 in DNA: TGTGCCAGCAGCCAAGTATCCCTCAACTATGGCTACACCTTC. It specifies CASSQVSLNYGYTF.

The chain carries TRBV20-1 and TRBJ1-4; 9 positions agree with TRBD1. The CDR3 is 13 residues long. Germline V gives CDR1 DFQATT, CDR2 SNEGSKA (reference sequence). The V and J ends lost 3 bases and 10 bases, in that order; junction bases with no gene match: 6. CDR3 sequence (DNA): TGCAGTGCTAGTGACAGGGGGGATCGAAAACTGTTTTTT. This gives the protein CSASDRGDRKLFF.

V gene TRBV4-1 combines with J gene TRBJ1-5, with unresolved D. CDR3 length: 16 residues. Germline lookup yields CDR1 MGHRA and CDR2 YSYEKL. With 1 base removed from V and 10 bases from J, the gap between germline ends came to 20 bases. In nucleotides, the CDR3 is TGCGCCAGCAGCCAAGGGGTCTCCGCGGTTGAGGGACCCCAGCATTTT. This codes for CASSQGVSAVEGPQHF.

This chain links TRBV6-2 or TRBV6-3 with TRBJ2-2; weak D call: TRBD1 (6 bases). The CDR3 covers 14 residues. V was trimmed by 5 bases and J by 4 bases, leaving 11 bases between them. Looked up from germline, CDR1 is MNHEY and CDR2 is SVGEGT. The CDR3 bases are TGTGCCAGCAGTCATCAACAGGGCACCGGGGAGCTGTTTTTT. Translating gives CASSHQQGTGELFF.

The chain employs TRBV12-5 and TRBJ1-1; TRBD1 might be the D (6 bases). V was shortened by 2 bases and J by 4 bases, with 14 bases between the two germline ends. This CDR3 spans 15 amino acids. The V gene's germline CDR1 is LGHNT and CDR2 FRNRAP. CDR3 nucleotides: TGTGCTAGTGGTTTGTGGTTGAGGGGGGGCACTGAAGCTTTCTTT. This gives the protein CASGLWLRGGTEAFF.

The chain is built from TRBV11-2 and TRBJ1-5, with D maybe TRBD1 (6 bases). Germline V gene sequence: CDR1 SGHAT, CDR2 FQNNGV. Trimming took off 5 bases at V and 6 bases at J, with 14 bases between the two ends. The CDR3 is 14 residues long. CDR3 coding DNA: TGTGCCAGCAGCCAAGGGGGGGGCTCTCAGCCCCAGCATTTT. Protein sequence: CASSQGGGSQPQHF. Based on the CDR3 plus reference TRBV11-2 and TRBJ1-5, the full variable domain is EAGVAQSPRYKIIEKRQSVAFWCNPISGHATLYWYQQILGQGPKLLIQFQNNGVVDDSQLPKDRFSAERLKGVDSTLKIQPAKLEDSAVYLCASSQGGGSQPQHFGDGTRLSIL.

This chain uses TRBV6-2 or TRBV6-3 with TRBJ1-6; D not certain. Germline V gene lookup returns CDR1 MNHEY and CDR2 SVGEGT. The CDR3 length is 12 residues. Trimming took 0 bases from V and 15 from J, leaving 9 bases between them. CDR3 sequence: CASSYSHSHLHF. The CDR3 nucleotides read TGTGCCAGCAGTTACTCGCATAGTCACCTCCACTTT.

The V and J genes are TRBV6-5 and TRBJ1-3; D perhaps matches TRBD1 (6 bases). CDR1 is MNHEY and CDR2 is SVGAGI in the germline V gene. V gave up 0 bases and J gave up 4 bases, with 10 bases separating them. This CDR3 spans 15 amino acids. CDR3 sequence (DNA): TGTGCCAGCAGTTACTCGGGGGCACGGGGAAACACCATATATTTT. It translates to CASSYSGARGNTIYF.